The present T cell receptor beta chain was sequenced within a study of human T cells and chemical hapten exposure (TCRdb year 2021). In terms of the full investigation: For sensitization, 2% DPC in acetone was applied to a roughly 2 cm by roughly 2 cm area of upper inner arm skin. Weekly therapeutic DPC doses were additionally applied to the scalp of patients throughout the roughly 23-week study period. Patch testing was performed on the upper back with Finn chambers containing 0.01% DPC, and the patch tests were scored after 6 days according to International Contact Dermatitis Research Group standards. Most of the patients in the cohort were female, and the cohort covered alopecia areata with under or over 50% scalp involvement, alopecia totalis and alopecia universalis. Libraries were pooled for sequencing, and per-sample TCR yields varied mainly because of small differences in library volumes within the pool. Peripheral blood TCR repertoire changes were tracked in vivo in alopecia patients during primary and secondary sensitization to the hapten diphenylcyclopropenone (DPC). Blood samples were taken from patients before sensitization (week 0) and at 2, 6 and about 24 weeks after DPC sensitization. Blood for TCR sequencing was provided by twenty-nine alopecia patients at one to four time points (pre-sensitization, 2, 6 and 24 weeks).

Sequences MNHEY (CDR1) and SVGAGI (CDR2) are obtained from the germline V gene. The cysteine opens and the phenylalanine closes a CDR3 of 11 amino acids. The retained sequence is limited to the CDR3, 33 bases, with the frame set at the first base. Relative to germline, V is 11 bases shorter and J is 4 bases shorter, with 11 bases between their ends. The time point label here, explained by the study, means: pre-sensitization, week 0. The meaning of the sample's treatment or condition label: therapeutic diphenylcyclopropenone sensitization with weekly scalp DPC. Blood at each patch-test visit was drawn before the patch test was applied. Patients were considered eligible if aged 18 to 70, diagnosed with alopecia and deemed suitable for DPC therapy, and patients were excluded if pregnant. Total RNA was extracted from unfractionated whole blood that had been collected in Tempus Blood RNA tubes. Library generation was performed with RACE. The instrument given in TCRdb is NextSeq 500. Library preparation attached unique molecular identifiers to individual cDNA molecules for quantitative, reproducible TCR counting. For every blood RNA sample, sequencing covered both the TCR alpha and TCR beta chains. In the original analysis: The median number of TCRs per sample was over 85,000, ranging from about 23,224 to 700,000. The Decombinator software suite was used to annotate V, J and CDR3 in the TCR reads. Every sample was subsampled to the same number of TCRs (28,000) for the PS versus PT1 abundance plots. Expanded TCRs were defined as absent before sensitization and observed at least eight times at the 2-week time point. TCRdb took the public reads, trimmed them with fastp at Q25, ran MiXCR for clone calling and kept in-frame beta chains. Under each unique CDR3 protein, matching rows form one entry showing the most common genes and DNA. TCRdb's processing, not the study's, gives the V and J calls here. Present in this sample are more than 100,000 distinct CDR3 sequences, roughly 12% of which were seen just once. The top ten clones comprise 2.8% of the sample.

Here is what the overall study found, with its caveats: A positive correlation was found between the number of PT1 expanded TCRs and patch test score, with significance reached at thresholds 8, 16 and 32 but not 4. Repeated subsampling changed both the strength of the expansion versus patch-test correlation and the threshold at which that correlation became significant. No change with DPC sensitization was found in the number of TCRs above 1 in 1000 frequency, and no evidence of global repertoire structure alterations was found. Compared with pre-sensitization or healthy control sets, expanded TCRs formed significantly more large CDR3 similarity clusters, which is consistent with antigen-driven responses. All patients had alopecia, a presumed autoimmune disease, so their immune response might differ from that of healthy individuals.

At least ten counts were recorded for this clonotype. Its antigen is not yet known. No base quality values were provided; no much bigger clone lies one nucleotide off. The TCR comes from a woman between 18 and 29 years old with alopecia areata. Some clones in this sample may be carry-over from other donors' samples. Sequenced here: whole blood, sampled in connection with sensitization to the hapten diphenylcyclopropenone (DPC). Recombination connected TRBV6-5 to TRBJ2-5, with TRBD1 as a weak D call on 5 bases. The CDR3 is CAAQRGETQYF. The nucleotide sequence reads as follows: TGTGCCGCCCAAAGGGGAGAGACCCAGTACTTC.